The 23 T cell receptor beta chains given below trace back to one sample, sequenced in a study of PD-1 blockade in classical Hodgkin lymphoma (dated by TCRdb to 2020 to 2021). The intended sense of this specimen's time point label: cycle 2 day 1 (C2D1) of nivolumab. Every trial patient had relapsed following autologous stem cell transplantation, and prior brentuximab vedotin exposure was what differed among cohorts A, B and C. The protocol used for the library was the immunoSEQ multiplex PCR assay. Not all clones reach the TCRdb copy of this immuneACCESS table, which keeps in-frame sequences only. Checked studies attribute under half of the gap to unresolved V genes and leave the rest unexplained. The sample yields more than 90,000 clones; approximately 80% were counted once. Of the sample, roughly 15% is held by the ten largest clones. Sequencing used peripheral blood mononuclear cells (PBMCs), obtained before the second cycle of nivolumab. These receptors were obtained from a human donor with classical Hodgkin lymphoma.

The chain links TRBV7-2 to TRBJ2-7; D perhaps matches TRBD2 (6 bases). Trimming took off 0 bases at V and 3 bases at J, with 12 bases between the two ends. CDR1 SGHTA and CDR2 FQGNSA come from the germline V gene. The CDR3 extends over 15 amino acids. The CDR3 spells CASSLAGGTIYEQYF. In DNA form, the CDR3 reads TGTGCCAGCAGCTTAGCGGGGGGTACCATCTACGAGCAGTACTTC.

The chain couples TRBV5-1 to TRBJ1-5, with 9 bases aligning to TRBD1. The CDR3 consists of 14 residues. Trimming cost V 4 bases and J 4 bases; bases outside gene matches: 3. Per the germline V gene, CDR1 is SGHRS and CDR2 is YFSETQ. The CDR3 nucleotides read TGCGCCAGCAGCAGCGGACAGGGGAATCAGCCCCAGCATTTT. Its protein is CASSSGQGNQPQHF.

This chain uses TRBV28 with TRBJ1-2, with D hard to call. This CDR3 contains 19 residues. CDR1 and CDR2 from the germline V gene are MDHEN and SYDVKM. V shed 5 bases and J shed 4 bases, with 29 bases lying between them. The CDR3 protein is CASSPLRSVSGVPGYGYTF. DNA for the CDR3: TGTGCCAGCAGTCCTTTACGGTCAGTCAGCGGGGTGCCGGGCTATGGCTACACCTTC.

V and J are TRBV30 and TRBJ2-1; 7 bases fit TRBD2. This CDR3 is built from 14 residues. With 0 bases clipped from V and 10 bases from J, the junction kept 9 bases outside the gene matches. Germline CDR1 and CDR2: GTSNPN and SVGIG (reference sequence). The CDR3 nucleotides read TGTGCCTGGAGTGTACTGGATGGGGGGGGAGAGCAGTTCTTC. It specifies CAWSVLDGGGEQFF.

The chain recombines TRBV11-2 with TRBJ2-2; D gene unclear. Deletions cut 1 base from V and 4 bases from J, with 4 bases between. CDR1 is SGHAT and CDR2 is FQNNGV in the germline V gene. The CDR3 has 13 residues. The CDR3 is CASSLGVTGELFF. CDR3 nucleotides: TGTGCCAGCAGCTTAGGTGTCACCGGGGAGCTGTTTTTT.

CDR3 sequence (DNA): TGTGCCAGCAGTTTTAGGGAAGCTAACTATGGCTACACCTTC. It is translated as CASSFREANYGYTF. The J gene is TRBJ1-2, the V gene TRBV27; D is unclear. CDR3 length: 14 residues. Trimming removed 3 bases from V and 0 bases from J, with 8 bases in between. CDR1 MNHEY and CDR2 SMNVEV come from the germline V gene (reference sequence).

The chain employs TRBV18 and TRBJ2-5; 10 nucleotides agree with TRBD1. Germline CDR1 is KGHSH and CDR2 is LQKENI. Trimming cost V 3 bases and J 3 bases; bases outside gene matches: 1. This CDR3 region has 14 residues. The CDR3 is CASSPGTGEETQYF. In DNA, the CDR3 is TGTGCCAGCTCACCCGGGACAGGGGAAGAGACCCAGTACTTC.

This chain links TRBV6-1 with TRBJ2-6; D tentatively reads TRBD1 or TRBD2 (6 bases each). The V end lost 0 bases, the J end lost 1 base, and 16 bases lay between the germline ends. Germline CDR1 is MNHNS and CDR2 is SASEGT. The CDR3 runs 19 residues. CDR3 protein: CASSEAGWGAGSGANVLTF. For the CDR3, the DNA is TGTGCCAGCAGTGAAGCTGGGTGGGGGGCAGGTTCTGGGGCCAACGTCCTGACTTTC.

J is TRBJ1-5 and V is TRBV7-2; perhaps TRBD1 as D (5 bases). The V gene lost 1 base and the J gene lost 4 bases, with 5 bases spanning the gap. The CDR3 has 13 amino acids. The germline gives CDR1 SGHTA, CDR2 FQGNSA. CDR3 protein: CASSLDRNQPQHF. The CDR3 nucleotides are TGTGCCAGCAGCTTAGACAGGAATCAGCCCCAGCATTTT.

The chain carries TRBV5-4 and TRBJ1-2, with TRBD1 as a possible D gene (5 bases). The germline gives CDR1 SGHNT, CDR2 YYREEE (reference sequence). This CDR3 is built from 14 residues. Between the trimmed V and J ends, which lost 4 bases and 1 base, there was a span of 11 bases. DNA for the CDR3: TGTGCCAGCAGCCCAGTCGGGGGTAACTATGGCTACACCTTC. It encodes CASSPVGGNYGYTF.

This sequence joins TRBV5-1 and TRBJ2-3; D is perhaps TRBD2 (5 bases). The germline CDR1 and CDR2 sequences are SGHRS and YFSETQ. V dropped 5 bases and J dropped 1 base, with 14 bases sitting between them. This CDR3 is 15 amino acids long. The CDR3 sequence is CASSYSASGTDTQYF. As DNA, the CDR3 is TGCGCCAGCAGTTATAGCGCCTCCGGCACAGATACGCAGTATTTT.

The rearrangement uses TRBV19 and TRBJ2-1; 11 nucleotides align to TRBD2. CDR3 length: 18 amino acids. CDR1 is LNHDA and CDR2 is SQIVND in the germline V gene (reference sequence). J gave up 9 bases and V 6 bases, and 19 bases lay outside the gene matches. CDR3 in amino acids: CASSHRGLAGGPFGEQFF. In DNA, the CDR3 is TGTGCCAGTAGCCACAGGGGGTTAGCGGGAGGGCCTTTTGGTGAGCAGTTCTTC.

The DNA of the CDR3 is TGTGCCAGTAGTACAGGAGTGGAGACCGGGGAGCTGTTTTTT. Translating gives CASSTGVETGELFF. The chain combines TRBV19 with TRBJ2-2, with D unclear. This CDR3 is 14 amino acids long. Trimming pared 4 bases from V and 5 bases from J, leaving 11 bases between. Germline V gene sequence: CDR1 LNHDA, CDR2 SQIVND (reference sequence).

The genes are TRBV5-1 and TRBJ2-5; tentative D call: TRBD2 (5 bases). Germline values: CDR1 SGHRS, CDR2 YFSETQ. This CDR3 is built from 14 residues. Trimming took off 1 base at V and 11 bases at J, with 18 bases between the two ends. The DNA for the CDR3 is TGCGCCAGCAGCTTGTCGGGCTCCCTTTGGGAGCAGTACTTC. Protein product: CASSLSGSLWEQYF.

This chain links TRBV5-6 with TRBJ2-3, with TRBD1 identical over 7 bases. J was trimmed by 0 bases and V by 2 bases; bases with no gene match: 9. The V gene's germline CDR1 is SGHDT and CDR2 YYEEEE. The CDR3 runs to 17 residues. CDR3 region: CASSFPRGGPSTDTQYF. CDR3 coding DNA: TGTGCCAGCAGCTTTCCCCGAGGGGGCCCGAGCACAGATACGCAGTATTTT.

The gene calls are TRBV6-5 and TRBJ2-3; D may match TRBD1 or TRBD2 (5 bases each). This CDR3 spans 15 amino acids. CDR1 is MNHEY, CDR2 SVGAGI, per germline. Trimming pared 6 bases from V and 8 bases from J, leaving 21 bases between. This chain's CDR3 is CASRGPGGYGGTQYF. Here the CDR3 DNA reads TGTGCCAGCAGAGGTCCAGGCGGGTATGGGGGTACGCAGTATTTT.

The chain has TRBV7-2 and TRBJ2-3; unclear D gene. The germline gives CDR1 SGHTA, CDR2 FQGNSA. The ends were cut back, 5 bases at V and 0 bases at J, with 12 bases in the middle. There are 15 residues in the CDR3. This chain's CDR3 is CASSQNPHSTDTQYF. The CDR3, as DNA: TGTGCCAGCAGCCAAAACCCCCATAGCACAGATACGCAGTATTTT.

The chain combines TRBV5-1 with TRBJ2-5; D may be TRBD2 (6 bases). Germline V gives CDR1 SGHRS, CDR2 YFSETQ. This CDR3 contains 14 residues. V lost 0 bases to trimming and J lost 5 bases, with 11 bases between them. CDR3 amino acids: CASSLVIRGETQYF. Here the CDR3 DNA reads TGCGCCAGCAGCTTGGTCATCCGGGGGGAGACCCAGTACTTC.

The chain employs TRBV10-3 and TRBJ2-7; D remains ambiguous. The CDR3 consists of 12 residues. Trimming took off 0 bases at V and 9 bases at J, with 9 bases between the two ends. Germline V gene sequence: CDR1 ENHRY, CDR2 SYGVKD. CDR3 loop: CAISESVGLQYF. Written as DNA, the CDR3 is TGTGCCATCAGTGAGTCGGTCGGGCTGCAGTACTTC.

This sequence joins TRBV2 and TRBJ1-2; D uncertain. The CDR3 extends over 12 amino acids. CDR1 and CDR2 from the germline V gene are SNHLY and FYNNEI. Trimming took 3 bases from V and 3 from J, leaving 5 bases between them. CDR3 DNA: TGTGCCAGCAGTGACGGCGACTATGGCTACACCTTC. Its translation is CASSDGDYGYTF. Full variable domain (remainder filled in from reference TRBV2 and TRBJ1-2): EPEVTQTPSHQVTQMGQEVILRCVPISNHLYFYWYRQILGQKVEFLVSFYNNEISEKSEIFDDQFSVERPDGSNFTLKIRSTKLEDSAMYFCASSDGDYGYTFGSGTRLTVV.

This clone was observed a handful of times. The rearrangement uses TRBV7-2 and TRBJ1-5, with D unclear. Trimming took off 6 bases at V and 7 bases at J, with 10 bases between the two ends. The V gene's germline CDR1 is SGHTA and CDR2 FQGNSA. This CDR3 contains 12 residues. As DNA, the CDR3 is TGTGCCAGCAGTAAGGAGAGGCAGCCCCAGCATTTT. It translates to CASSKERQPQHF.

CDR3: CASSLLTSQTASTQYF. The CDR3 DNA reads TGTGCCAGTAGTCTCTTGACTAGCCAAACCGCCAGTACGCAGTATTTT. The chain employs TRBV19 and TRBJ2-3; TRBD2 aligns across 7 bases. V lost 5 bases, J lost 8 bases, and 16 bases stayed unmatched. CDR3 length: 16 amino acids. In germline, CDR1 is LNHDA, CDR2 SQIVND (reference sequence). The full variable domain, completed using reference TRBV19 and TRBJ2-3, is DGGITQSPKYLFRKEGQNVTLSCEQNLNHDAMYWYRQDPGQGLRLIYYSQIVNDFQKGDIAEGYSVSREKKESFPLTVTSAQKNPTAFYLCASSLLTSQTASTQYFGPGTRLTVL.

In this sample, this clone turned up once. This chain joins TRBV10-3 and TRBJ2-7; 12 bases map to TRBD2. Germline CDR1 reads ENHRY; CDR2 reads SYGVKD. Losses at the gene ends were 4 bases for V and 0 bases for J; bases not matched to a gene: 7. CDR3 length: 17 amino acids. CDR3 sequence reads: CAISVASGRVSSYEQYF. In DNA, the CDR3 is TGTGCCATCAGTGTTGCTAGCGGGAGGGTTTCCTCCTACGAGCAGTACTTC.